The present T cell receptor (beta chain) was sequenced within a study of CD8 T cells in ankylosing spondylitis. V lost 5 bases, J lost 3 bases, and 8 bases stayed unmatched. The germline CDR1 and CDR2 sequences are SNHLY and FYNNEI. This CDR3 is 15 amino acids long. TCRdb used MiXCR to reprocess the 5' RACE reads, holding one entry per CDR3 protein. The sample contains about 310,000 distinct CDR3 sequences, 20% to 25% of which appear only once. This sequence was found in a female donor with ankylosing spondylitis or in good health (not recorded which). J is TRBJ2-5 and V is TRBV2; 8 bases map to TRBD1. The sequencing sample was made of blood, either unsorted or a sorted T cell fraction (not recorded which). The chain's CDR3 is CASSSGDRIKETQYF. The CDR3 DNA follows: TGTGCCAGCAGTTCAGGGGACAGGATCAAAGAGACCCAGTACTTC.